This paragraph covers one T cell receptor beta chain sequence. The clone's antigen remains unknown. The sample holds no much larger clone one base away, and base qualities are not on file. This sample is drawn from a study of cytomegalovirus exposure and HLA in healthy donors listed by TCRdb under 2017. Describing the broader study: According to an earlier analysis of several hundred of the donors, 150 million to 200 million T cells yielded 90 million to 130 million unique TCR beta sequences and around 280 Gb of sequence data. An early release that covered more than 550 HLA-typed donors contained about 300 gigabases of sequencing data and 70 million to 100 million unique TCR sequences. Of the 300 to 450 genotyped donors, less than 90% were placed in the genetic ancestry cluster associated with self-reported Caucasian donors. The study aimed to test whether cataloging public T cell receptors could reveal signatures of past pathogen exposure. Using immunosequencing, the study profiled T cell repertoires from roughly 650 subjects and related those repertoires to cytomegalovirus serostatus. A separate validation cohort of approximately 120 different subjects was used in addition to the approximately 610-subject first cohort. The study combined high-throughput TCR immunosequencing, statistical association of individual TCRs with disease status, and machine learning to predict cytomegalovirus infection status. A later analysis re-examined previously published TCR beta repertoires from 500 to 700 donors and added high-resolution HLA genotyping to investigate patterns of TCR occurrence. The later analysis used no new phenotypic data to find candidate immune exposures, relying instead on TCR beta sequences and their occurrence across donors. To decide whether each TCR beta V gene segment behaved as functional or pseudogenic, an earlier analysis of some 600 of the donors relied on high-throughput TCR beta sequencing. Donor age, sex, ethnicity and CMV serostatus were collected together with the repertoire data. A later genetic analysis used genome-wide SNP genotypes for about 65% of the 666 donors, treating that subset as a discovery cohort. All discovery cohort repertoires had been generated on a single sequencing platform. HLA typing included class I and class II loci at four-digit resolution. The number of donors typed differed by locus, with about 629-630 for A, B, C, DRB1 and DQB1, 522 for DQA1, approximately 570 for DPA1, and 400 to 490 for DPB1. Because of strong linkage in the cohort, roughly five DR-DQ haplotypes were treated as single units for association and clustering. Across some 400 genotyped donors of the cohort, an average of approximately 240,000 unique TCR beta nucleotide sequences per donor were sequenced, and 15% to 20% of those sequences were non-productive. Broader findings and caveats from the paper: In an earlier analysis of 450 to 750 of the donors, most TCR beta V segments appeared in productive rearrangements about 87% or about 30% of the time, broadly matching IMGT annotations. Roughly 17 rarely observed V segments, including chromosome 9 orphons, were excluded from the earlier analysis of about 600 of the donors because counts were too low. When HLA alleles, especially DR and DQ, strongly co-occurred, attributing TCR associations to individual alleles was difficult. The authors suggested that the approach could potentially be generalized to other disease states and immunological phenotypes. Most TCR sequences were observed very rarely across donors, whereas some public TCRs were present in many individuals. CMV serostatus was the only immune exposure information available for the cohort. A cluster of highly shared sequence variants was judged likely to represent a technical artifact of the sequencing pipeline. The study listed approximately 150 TCR beta chains as associated with cytomegalovirus. The classifier was reported to diagnose cytomegalovirus status with high specificity and sensitivity in both the original and validation cohorts. In a later analysis, HLA-associated TCR beta chains showed more clonal expansion and lower generation probabilities than non-associated chains that were equally common. A later analysis associated about 16,000 TCR beta sequences with specific HLA alleles at a false discovery rate of 0.05. The 87-base-pair reads could not distinguish some IMGT-functional V segments, including TRBV6-2 and TRBV6-3, so those segments were excluded. Compared with the approximately 700-donor mean, donors in an Asian-associated ancestry cluster had fewer N-insertions in productive TCRs, according to a later genetic analysis. The cohort was sequenced for TCR beta chains only, and without alpha or paired-chain data the features that could be detected were limited. In a later analysis, TCR association rates were found to vary across HLA loci, with the most associated TCRs seen for DRB1 alleles and the fewest for HLA-C alleles. Several of the top co-occurrence clusters appeared to be linked to parvovirus B19, influenza, CMV and Epstein-Barr virus, according to a later analysis. Presence/absence analyses assumed roughly uniform sequencing depth across donors, an assumption that may not hold. In a later genetic analysis, a missense DCLRE1C variant was associated with V-gene and J-gene trimming of TCR beta chains, and the association was replicated in an independent cohort. A further reported finding was that TCR beta sequences accurately predicted the HLA-A and HLA-B alleles for most subjects in the first cohort. A few of the identified cytomegalovirus-associated TCR beta chains were confirmed in vitro to be specific for cytomegalovirus antigens. Linkage disequilibrium might explain the correlated functional status among segregating V segments, but an unknown experimental factor could not be ruled out. According to a later analysis, most CMV-associated TCR beta chains appeared to be HLA-restricted, and the HLA associations seemed to be driven largely by CMV exposure. Because some donors lacked HLA typing at each locus, the association tests relied only on the typed subset.

Library method: the immunoSEQ multiplex PCR assay. The multiplex PCR relied on a mix of 60 forward primers for TCR Vbeta segments and 13 reverse primers for TCR Jbeta segments. The CDR3 region of rearranged TCR beta genes was amplified from genomic DNA with a multiplex PCR assay. The amplified TCR beta libraries were sequenced on the Illumina HiSeq System as 87-base-pair reads. On the authors' methods: A later analysis tallied tens of millions of unique TCR beta chains across the 600 to 700 repertoires, and around 10 million of those chains were shared by two or more donors. Raw reads were error-corrected and collapsed into unique sequences by a nearest-neighbor algorithm in which closely related sequences were merged to remove PCR and sequencing errors. To assign V, D and J gene segments, CDR3 sequences were aligned to IMGT reference sequences. Each retained sequence needed at least a six-nucleotide match to both a V gene segment and a J gene segment. Rearrangements were called productive when the CDR3 lacked stop codons and stayed in frame with V and J; all others were non-productive. Following IMGT convention, CDR3 was defined as the stretch from the second conserved V-encoded cysteine up to the conserved J-encoded phenylalanine. The earlier analysis of about 610 of the donors excluded sequences that lacked an unambiguous match to a single V gene segment. In an earlier analysis of 500 to 750 of the donors, V segments were called functional above 56.7% productive rearrangements and were called segregating when the between-donor standard deviation exceeded 5%. A statistical classification framework was built for diagnosing cytomegalovirus status from the catalog of TCR beta chain sequences. A later analysis assigned V and J genes by comparing TCR nucleotide sequences with IMGT/GENE-DB human TR gene sequences. In a later analysis, CDR3 sequences and most-parsimonious VDJ recombination scenarios were assigned using the TCRdist pipeline. A later analysis defined each TCR beta chain by its CDR3 amino acid sequence plus V-gene family, and excluded reads lacking a unique V-gene family. To address suspected cross-contamination and a sequencing artifact, a later analysis removed some 620 highly shared, low-generation-probability nucleotide sequences. For each public chain, a later analysis derived a clonal expansion index from normalized ranks of inferred template counts within each repertoire. In a later analysis, generation probabilities were computed with a VDJ recombination model fitted to out-of-frame rearrangements, and the resulting probabilities were checked against IGoR. In a later analysis, hypergeometric tests were used to score TCR-TCR, TCR-HLA and TCR-CMV co-occurrence, with a repertoire-size bias correction applied to TCR pairs. To estimate false discovery rates, a later analysis permuted the HLA or CMV assignments 20 times. In a later analysis, co-occurring TCRs were grouped with DBSCAN, and TCRdist sequence similarity was added when clustering was performed within HLA-allele-positive subsets. Repertoires with fewer than 30,000 or more than 120,000 public chains were left out of co-occurrence clustering, as were a handful of repertoires with anomalous nucleotide sharing. TCRdb carries this immuneACCESS record with in-frame sequences only. Its versions omit some clonotypes, under half of them owing to an unresolved V gene in the studies checked, with the rest unexplained. That table furnishes V, J and clone size, whereas the DNA furnished D and trimming. Across this sample there are roughly 170,000 clones, with around 80% seen only once. The ten largest clones add up to 1.2% of the sample.

From the cysteine up to the phenylalanine, the CDR3 has a length of 16 residues. The read is trimmed to its CDR3 DNA, 48 bases read in frame from base 1. Looking up the germline V gene yields CDR1 SGHDN and CDR2 FVKESK. V loses 1 base, J loses 2 bases, and the germline ends lie 13 bases apart. The cohort was made up of hundreds of healthy bone marrow donors. Cohort members were all nominally healthy when sampled, although unrecorded immune exposures were likely present. The donor tested CMV seropositive and was one of the 289 seropositive cohort members. Every donor gave a peripheral blood sample, and the peripheral blood mononuclear cells from that sample were used for TCR beta sequencing. Genomic DNA was extracted from the blood cell samples with the Qiagen DNeasy Blood Extraction Kit.

The TCR sequence derives from a girl aged 2-10 years in good health and CMV-seropositive. Sequencing used PBMCs. The receptor chain draws on TRBV14 and TRBJ2-3; TRBD2 could be the D gene, as 7 bases match. The CDR3 loop reads CASSQVAGALTDTQYF. The base sequence is TGTGCCAGCAGCCAAGTTGCGGGGGCCCTCACAGATACGCAGTATTTT.